Here is one TCR beta chain with its context. The authors' processing: The assay estimated nucleated cells by amplifying reference gene primers. Some clones are missing from TCRdb's copy, which holds only in-frame ones; the method was immunoSEQ multiplex PCR. V, J and clone size reflect that table, while D and trimming were determined from the DNA. Among approximately 150,000 clones listed, roughly 88% were seen once. The data derive from a study of blood T cell repertoires in COVID-19. Turning to the study itself: COVID-19 samples, acute and convalescent, were from the United States, Italy and Spain. Sample material is recorded as cDNA or gDNA derived from T cells, B-cell-depleted T cells, or PBMCs.

The sequenced sample consisted of peripheral blood. The origin of this receptor is a woman in her forties or fifties with acute or convalescent COVID-19.

CDR3 sequence reads: CASSFRTGAAETQYF. For the CDR3, the DNA is TGTGCCAGCAGCTTCCGGACAGGGGCGGCGGAGACCCAGTACTTC. This chain connects TRBV7-9 to TRBJ2-5; 9 nucleotides line up with TRBD1. The CDR3 loop spans 15 amino acids. CDR1 is SEHNR, CDR2 FQNEAQ, per germline (reference sequence). Germline trimming cut 3 bases from V and 5 bases from J; bases unmatched to any gene: 7.